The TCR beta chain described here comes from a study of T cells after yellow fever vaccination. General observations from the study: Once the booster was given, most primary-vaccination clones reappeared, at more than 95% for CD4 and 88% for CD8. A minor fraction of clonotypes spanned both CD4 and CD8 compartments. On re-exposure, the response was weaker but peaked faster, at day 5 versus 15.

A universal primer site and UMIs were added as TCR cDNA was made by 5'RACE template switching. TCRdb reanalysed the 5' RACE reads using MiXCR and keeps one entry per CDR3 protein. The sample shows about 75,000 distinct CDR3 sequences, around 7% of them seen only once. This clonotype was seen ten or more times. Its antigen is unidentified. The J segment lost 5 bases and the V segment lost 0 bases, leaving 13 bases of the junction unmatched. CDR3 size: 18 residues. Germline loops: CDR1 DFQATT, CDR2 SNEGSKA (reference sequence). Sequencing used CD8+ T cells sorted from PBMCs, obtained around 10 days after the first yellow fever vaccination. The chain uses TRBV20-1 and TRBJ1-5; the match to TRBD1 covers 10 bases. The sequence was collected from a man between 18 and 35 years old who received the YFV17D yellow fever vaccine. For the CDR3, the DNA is TGCAGTGCTAGAGAAAGGGACAGGGGATGGAGGATGGATCAGCCCCAGCATTTT. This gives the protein CSARERDRGWRMDQPQHF.